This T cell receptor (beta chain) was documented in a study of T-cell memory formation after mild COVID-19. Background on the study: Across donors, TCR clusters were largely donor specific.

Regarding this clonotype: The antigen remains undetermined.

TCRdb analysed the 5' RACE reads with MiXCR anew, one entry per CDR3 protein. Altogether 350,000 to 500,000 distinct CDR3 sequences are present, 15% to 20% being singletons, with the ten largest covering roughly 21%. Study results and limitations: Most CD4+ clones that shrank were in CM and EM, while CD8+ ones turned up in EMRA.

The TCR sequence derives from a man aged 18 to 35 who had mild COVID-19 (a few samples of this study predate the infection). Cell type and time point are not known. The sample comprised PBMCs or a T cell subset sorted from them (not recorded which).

CDR3 coding DNA: TGTGCCAGCAGCCAAGGGCAGGGGGCAACCCAGTACTTC. Protein sequence: CASSQGQGATQYF. V and J are TRBV4-2 and TRBJ2-5; TRBD1 agrees at 8 bases. Germline CDR1 reads LGHNA; CDR2 reads YNFKEQ. J gave up 8 bases and V 1 base, and 3 bases lay outside the gene matches. This CDR3 spans 13 amino acids.